The 26 T cell receptor beta chains in this list originate from one sample, sequenced in a study of cytomegalovirus exposure and HLA in healthy donors. PCR amplification relied on 60 Vbeta primers (plus 13 Jbeta primers). The data were produced by immunoSEQ multiplex PCR, yet TCRdb's version contains in-frame clones alone and is incomplete. This sample has about 88,000 clones, with 79% found just once. Sequencing input: PBMCs. The receptors originated from a man aged 30-40 years in good health and CMV-seronegative.

V is TRBV7-8 and J is TRBJ2-3; maybe TRBD2 (6 bases). V lost 8 bases to trimming and J lost 3 bases, with 15 bases between them. The CDR3 is 14 residues long. Germline lookup yields CDR1 SGHVS and CDR2 FQNEAQ. The CDR3 DNA sequence: TGTGCCAGCTTAGGACTATTGGAAACAGATACGCAGTATTTT. Its translation: CASLGLLETDTQYF.

CDR3 nucleotide sequence: TGTGCCAGCAGACCAGGGGGGTCTGGCTACACCTTC. Its protein product is CASRPGGSGYTF. This chain links TRBV28 with TRBJ1-2, with TRBD1 matching 7 bases. CDR3 size: 12 residues. The germline V gene encodes CDR1 MDHEN and CDR2 SYDVKM. V lost 6 bases, J lost 7 bases, and 5 bases stayed unmatched.

The chain carries TRBV19 and TRBJ2-7; possible D gene TRBD2, 6 bases. V was trimmed by 0 bases and J by 3 bases, leaving 15 bases between them. The CDR3 runs 16 residues. The germline V gene encodes CDR1 LNHDA and CDR2 SQIVND (reference sequence). This CDR3 reads CASSIEGGPTSYEQYF. The CDR3 DNA reads TGTGCCAGTAGTATAGAGGGGGGACCTACGAGCTACGAGCAGTACTTC.

The CDR3 here is CASTKGQGVYGYTF. CDR3 nucleotide sequence: TGTGCCAGCACCAAGGGGCAGGGGGTCTATGGCTACACCTTC. The V and J genes are TRBV27 and TRBJ1-2, with 7 positions matching TRBD1. Germline V gene sequence: CDR1 MNHEY, CDR2 SMNVEV (reference sequence). V shed 7 bases and J 4 bases; nucleotides not matched to a gene: 9. The CDR3 contains 14 residues.

This sequence joins TRBV5-1 and TRBJ2-3; 7 bases align to TRBD2. The CDR3 consists of 18 residues. V was pared by 2 bases and J by 0 bases, with 12 bases of the junction left unmatched. The germline gives CDR1 SGHRS, CDR2 YFSETQ. Here the CDR3 reads CASSFKKRESISTDTQYF. The CDR3 nucleotides are TGCGCCAGCAGCTTTAAAAAGCGGGAAAGCATTAGCACAGATACGCAGTATTTT.

The chain uses TRBV25-1 and TRBJ1-5; no clear D gene. Germline-derived CDR1 and CDR2 are MGHDK and SYGVNS. CDR3 length: 13 residues. V dropped 6 bases and J dropped 1 base, with 7 bases sitting between them. This CDR3 reads CASSQLSNQPQHF. DNA of the CDR3: TGTGCCAGCAGCCAATTGAGCAATCAGCCCCAGCATTTT.

This clone was seen just once. The chain uses TRBV30 and TRBJ1-1; D perhaps matches TRBD1 (5 bases). From germline, CDR1 is GTSNPN and CDR2 SVGIG (reference sequence). Trimming shortened V by 3 bases and J by 5 bases, and 13 bases separated the two germline ends. This CDR3 is built from 13 residues. The CDR3 loop reads CAWSVYRKTEAFF. CDR3 nucleotides: TGTGCCTGGAGCGTATACAGGAAAACTGAAGCTTTCTTT.

This clone has only one observation. The genes are TRBV7-2 and TRBJ1-2; 7 bases are shared with TRBD1. Germline V gene data show CDR1 as SGHTA and CDR2 as FQGNSA. The CDR3 consists of 13 residues. The ends lost 5 bases at V and 5 bases at J; junction bases unmatched: 5. The CDR3 DNA is TGTGCCAGCAGCATGGACAGGCAGTATGGCTACACCTTC. Protein: CASSMDRQYGYTF.

This chain links TRBV2 with TRBJ1-5, with no clear D. CDR3 length equals 14 residues. Germline assignment: CDR1 SNHLY and CDR2 FYNNEI. Deletions cut 4 bases from V and 6 bases from J, with 13 bases between. The CDR3 DNA is TGTGCCAGCAGTGCGGTGCAAGATCCTCAGCCCCAGCATTTT. This encodes CASSAVQDPQPQHF.

The V gene is TRBV11-2, the J gene TRBJ2-1; possible D gene TRBD2, 6 bases. Germline V gives CDR1 SGHAT, CDR2 FQNNGV. The CDR3 runs 14 residues. V was clipped by 5 bases and J by 6 bases, with 14 bases between them. CDR3 in amino acids: CASSGTGTFNEQFF. CDR3 bases: TGTGCCAGCAGCGGTACCGGGACTTTCAATGAGCAGTTCTTC.

The chain links TRBV7-6 to TRBJ1-3; D is ambiguous. This CDR3 comprises 16 residues. Germline CDR1 reads SGHVS; CDR2 reads FNYEAQ. V gave up 5 bases and J gave up 2 bases, with 16 bases separating them. The CDR3 nucleotides are TGTGCCAGCAGCCTGCGGTCCGGGATTCCTGGAAACACCATATATTTT. Translated: CASSLRSGIPGNTIYF.

The CDR3 sequence: CASSRLRATNEKLFF. The CDR3 nucleotides are TGCGCCAGCAGCCGCCTCCGGGCAACTAATGAAAAACTGTTTTTT. V usage is TRBV4-3 and J usage is TRBJ1-4; D is uncertain. The CDR3 has 15 amino acids. Per germline, CDR1 LGHNA and CDR2 YSLEER. The germline V and J ends were trimmed by 4 bases and 0 bases, with 9 bases remaining between them.

V is TRBV18 and J is TRBJ2-7; a weak D match, TRBD2 (6 bases). The CDR3 sequence is 14 residues long. CDR1 is KGHSH, CDR2 LQKENI, per germline. The V end lost 2 bases, the J end lost 3 bases, and 11 bases lay between the germline ends. The CDR3 DNA follows: TGTGCCAGCTCACCAGCAGGGAGGAGCTACGAGCAGTACTTC. Residues: CASSPAGRSYEQYF.

The gene calls are TRBV6-6 and TRBJ1-1; D possibly corresponds to TRBD1 (6 bases). V lost 5 bases to trimming and J lost 1 base, with 11 bases between them. This CDR3 region has 14 residues. Germline assignment: CDR1 MNHNY and CDR2 SVGAGI (reference sequence). The CDR3 DNA is TGTGCCAGCAGTCGGACAGCGCCGAACACTGAAGCTTTCTTT. It translates to CASSRTAPNTEAFF.

The chain has TRBV5-1 and TRBJ1-1; 8 bases are shared with TRBD1. Germline lookup yields CDR1 SGHRS and CDR2 YFSETQ. The CDR3 consists of 13 residues. With V trimmed by 4 bases and J by 6 bases, 5 bases remained unmatched. This chain's CDR3 is CASSNRGDAEAFF. CDR3 nucleotides: TGCGCCAGCAGCAACAGGGGGGACGCTGAAGCTTTCTTT. Supplemented by reference TRBV5-1 and TRBJ1-1, the full variable domain reads KAGVTQTPRYLIKTRGQQVTLSCSPISGHRSVSWYQQTPGQGLQFLFEYFSETQRNKGNFPGRFSGRQFSNSRSEMNVSTLELGDSALYLCASSNRGDAEAFFGQGTRLTVV.

The rearrangement uses TRBV18 and TRBJ1-5, with D perhaps TRBD1 (5 bases). The CDR3 totals 14 residues. The V and J ends lost 3 bases and 7 bases respectively, with 13 bases between them. In germline, CDR1 is KGHSH, CDR2 LQKENI. The CDR3 region has the DNA TGTGCCAGCTCACCGGCAGGGCTGGGACAGCCCCAGCATTTT. Its protein is CASSPAGLGQPQHF.

The rearrangement links TRBV25-1 to TRBJ2-5; 14 bases fit TRBD2. The CDR3 consists of 14 residues. Losses at the gene ends were 6 bases for V and 4 bases for J; bases not matched to a gene: 1. CDR1 and CDR2 (germline): MGHDK, SYGVNS. The CDR3 DNA follows: TGTGCCAGCAGGGGGACTAGCGGGAGAGAGACCCAGTACTTC. Its protein product is CASRGTSGRETQYF.

CDR3 nucleotide sequence: TGTGCCAGCAGTCCATTTGGACAGGGGAAGGCAGAGCAGTACTTC. Protein product: CASSPFGQGKAEQYF. The rearrangement links TRBV27 to TRBJ2-7; 9 nucleotides match TRBD1. After removal of 5 bases from V and 7 bases from J, the junction contained 12 bases not matched to a gene. Per germline, CDR1 MNHEY and CDR2 SMNVEV (reference sequence). This CDR3 has 15 amino acids.

The genes are TRBV18 and TRBJ2-5; 7 bases match TRBD1. The junction had 5 bases not matched to a gene; V was cut back by 3 bases and J by 4 bases. This CDR3 is built from 14 residues. Germline lookup yields CDR1 KGHSH and CDR2 LQKENI. CDR3 sequence (DNA): TGTGCCAGCTCACCTAGGGGGCTGGGAGAGACCCAGTACTTC. Translation: CASSPRGLGETQYF.

This clone has a single count. This chain joins TRBV5-6 and TRBJ1-6; 8 nucleotides agree with TRBD1. The V and J ends lost 4 bases and 7 bases, in that order; junction bases with no gene match: 4. This CDR3 has 14 residues. In germline, CDR1 is SGHDT, CDR2 YYEEEE. The chain's CDR3 is CASSTGQGNSPLHF. The CDR3 bases are TGTGCCAGCAGCACTGGACAGGGAAATTCACCCCTCCACTTT.

The chain couples TRBV5-1 to TRBJ2-2; no clear D gene. The V end was cut by 3 bases, the J end by 4 bases, with 10 bases between. The CDR3 is made up of 14 amino acids. CDR1 and CDR2 from the germline V gene are SGHRS and YFSETQ. In DNA, the CDR3 is TGCGCCAGCAGCTCGTTAACATCCACCGGGGAGCTGTTTTTT. Protein: CASSSLTSTGELFF.

The chain recombines TRBV6-5 with TRBJ1-2; 9 bases line up with TRBD1. Germline values: CDR1 MNHEY, CDR2 SVGAGI. The CDR3 is 14 residues long. J gave up 7 bases and V 6 bases, and 9 bases lay outside the gene matches. The CDR3 sequence: CASSAQGASRGYTF. The DNA of the CDR3 is TGTGCCAGCAGCGCACAGGGGGCGTCTCGTGGCTACACCTTC.

The rearrangement joins TRBV5-1 to TRBJ2-5, with 8 bases that match TRBD2. Germline V lookup: CDR1 SGHRS, CDR2 YFSETQ. This CDR3 comprises 15 residues. J lost 3 bases, V lost 3 bases, and 7 bases had no gene match. CDR3 loop: CASSSQGLGEETQYF. As DNA, the CDR3 is TGCGCCAGCAGCTCCCAGGGACTAGGGGAAGAGACCCAGTACTTC.

The J gene is TRBJ2-1, the V gene TRBV5-1; 8 bases align to TRBD1. The CDR3 runs to 14 residues. The germline V gene has CDR1 SGHRS and CDR2 YFSETQ. With 3 bases clipped from V and 4 bases from J, the junction kept 3 bases outside the gene matches. For the CDR3, the DNA is TGCGCCAGCAGCTGGGGACAGGAGTACAATGAGCAGTTCTTC. It specifies CASSWGQEYNEQFF.

The chain is built from TRBV30 and TRBJ1-3; D call uncertain. V lost 5 bases and J 0 bases, leaving 14 bases between the germline ends. This CDR3 region has 15 residues. Germline CDR1 GTSNPN, CDR2 SVGIG (reference sequence). As DNA, the CDR3 is TGTGCCTGGCGCCGCGATTTCCACTCTGGAAACACCATATATTTT. Translated, it gives CAWRRDFHSGNTIYF.

The count of this clone is one. V is TRBV30 and J is TRBJ2-1, with a weak D call TRBD2 (6 bases). There are 13 residues in the CDR3. Germline CDR1 reads GTSNPN; CDR2 reads SVGIG (reference sequence). The ends were cut back, 8 bases at V and 3 bases at J, with 14 bases in the middle. CDR3 sequence: CAADYPDYNEQFF. As DNA, the CDR3 is TGTGCCGCGGACTATCCCGACTACAATGAGCAGTTCTTC.